The source of this T cell receptor (beta chain) is a study of blood T cell repertoires in COVID-19. Study information: Two negative PCRs, clearance, or symptom resolution characterized the recovered Cohort 3 donors. T cells, B-cell-depleted T cells, or PBMCs provided the cDNA or gDNA that served as material.

Participants were placed into cohorts based on the clinical history they reported. Original methodology: Reference gene primer amplification in the assay estimated nucleated cell counts. Measured with immunoSEQ multiplex PCR; TCRdb has only the in-frame clones, and not every one. V, J and clone size are those of that table, while D and trimming were read from the DNA. The table has about 280,000 clones, around 89% seen once. Germline V gene lookup returns CDR1 LNHDA and CDR2 SQIVND (reference sequence). V lost 9 bases and J lost 5; bases outside the gene matches: 8. The CDR3 runs to 13 residues. The chain employs TRBV19 and TRBJ2-5; 8 bases align to TRBD2. Material for sequencing was PBMCs or T cells enriched from blood (not recorded which). The sequence was obtained from a woman aged 55-69 years in a cohort exposed to, infected with or recovered from COVID-19 (not recorded which). CDR3 nucleotides: TGTGCCAGCCACAGCGGGAGTGAGGAGACCCAGTACTTC. Translated, it gives CASHSGSEETQYF.